The rows below give T cell receptor beta chains drawn from one sample of a study of Tregs in tolerant kidney transplant recipients. Here immunoSEQ multiplex PCR was the method, and the copy in TCRdb shows in-frame clones only, minus some. This sample has around 230,000 clones, with about 80% found just once. Sequences were obtained from CD4+ T cells from blood. These receptors all stem from a human donor in good health. The CDR3 runs from the conserved cysteine through the conserved F or W. A D gene is named only where the DNA matches it firmly. Part of the rows lack a size; the others show once, few, many or a class for expanded clones.

abundance,j_gene,v_gene,d_gene,CDR3nt,CDR3aa
.,TRBJ2-1,TRBV5-1,TRBD2,TGCGCCAGCAGCTTGGCAGCGGGGACCTACAATGAGCAGTTCTTC,CASSLAAGTYNEQFF
.,TRBJ1-3,TRBV11-2,.,TGTGCCAGCAGCCCCTTAATCGGGGACACCATATATTTT,CASSPLIGDTIYF
.,TRBJ2-7,TRBV19,TRBD1,TGTGCCAGTAGTATCCTAGCGGGACAGGGGGCTTACGAGCAGTACTTC,CASSILAGQGAYEQYF
.,TRBJ1-2,TRBV5-4,TRBD1,TGTGCCAGCAGCTTGGGGACAGGGAAGGCCTATGGCTACACCTTC,CASSLGTGKAYGYTF
.,TRBJ2-1,TRBV30,.,TGTGCCTGGAGTGGGAATGAGCAGTTCTTC,CAWSGNEQFF
.,TRBJ2-2,TRBV6-5,.,TGTGCCAGCTCTGGGAACACCGGGGAGCTGTTTTTT,CASSGNTGELFF
.,TRBJ2-5,TRBV7-9,.,TGTGCCAGCAGCTTCCCGTTAGAACAAGAGACCCAGTACTTC,CASSFPLEQETQYF
.,TRBJ2-7,TRBV6-5,TRBD2,TGTGCCAGCAGTCCCCCACTAGCGGGTTCCTACGAGCAGTACTTC,CASSPPLAGSYEQYF
.,TRBJ1-1,TRBV19,.,TGTGCCAGTAGTATATCCAGGGGATTGAACACTGAAGCTTTCTTT,CASSISRGLNTEAFF
.,TRBJ1-6,TRBV9,TRBD1,TGTGCCAGCAGCGTAGCCTCCGGACAGGGGGCGGCTAATTCACCCCTCCACTTT,CASSVASGQGAANSPLHF
.,TRBJ2-3,TRBV18,TRBD2,TGTGCCAGCTCACCACTTGGGACTAGCGGGAGGGCCGTAGATACGCAGTATTTT,CASSPLGTSGRAVDTQYF
.,TRBJ2-5,TRBV6-1,.,TGTGCCAGCAGTGAATGGACTGTGCAAGAGACCCAGTACTTC,CASSEWTVQETQYF
once,TRBJ2-7,TRBV30,.,TGTGCCTGGAGGGCAGGGCGCCCCTACGAGCAGTACTTC,CAWRAGRPYEQYF
.,TRBJ2-2,TRBV25-1,.,TGTGCCAGCAGTGAGGGTACGAACACCGGGGAGCTGTTTTTT,CASSEGTNTGELFF
few,TRBJ2-5,TRBV6-5,.,TGTGCCAGCAGACCCGGGACGGTGGAGGGGACCCAGTACTTC,CASRPGTVEGTQYF
.,TRBJ1-2,TRBV5-1,TRBD1,TGCGCCAGCAGCCCACAGGGGGCCACTAACTATGGCTACACCTTC,CASSPQGATNYGYTF
.,TRBJ1-6,TRBV5-1,.,TGCGCCAGCAGCTTGGACAGGTCTAATTCACCCCTCCACTTT,CASSLDRSNSPLHF
.,TRBJ2-3,TRBV5-1,TRBD2,TGCGCCAGCAGCTCCCTTAGCGGGCTTAGCACAGATACGCAGTATTTT,CASSSLSGLSTDTQYF
.,TRBJ1-1,TRBV5-1,.,TGCGCCAGCAGCAATGATTTTTTAAAGACTGAAGCTTTCTTT,CASSNDFLKTEAFF
.,TRBJ1-1,TRBV5-1,.,TGCGCCAGCAGCTTGGGGTGGGACACTGAAGCTTTCTTT,CASSLGWDTEAFF
few,TRBJ1-5,TRBV6-1,.,TGTGCCAGCAGTGATAAGGGGGTACTTAATCAGCCCCAGCATTTT,CASSDKGVLNQPQHF
.,TRBJ2-5,TRBV5-1,TRBD1,TGCGCCAGCAGCATCCCTACAGGGGGTGGAGAGACCCAGTACTTC,CASSIPTGGGETQYF
.,TRBJ2-3,TRBV2,.,TGTGCCAGCAGTGACGGGGGCGGGGTAGATACGCAGTATTTT,CASSDGGGVDTQYF
.,TRBJ2-1,TRBV7-2,TRBD2,TGTGCCAGCAGCTTAATCAGGCTAGCGGGGGTCTACAATGAGCAGTTCTTC,CASSLIRLAGVYNEQFF
.,TRBJ2-7,TRBV27,TRBD1,TGTGCCAGCAGGGGACTTAAGGGGGACAGGGGGCTTTACGAGCAGTACTTC,CASRGLKGDRGLYEQYF
.,TRBJ2-3,TRBV27,.,TGTGCCAGCAGTCTCTTGGAGGGGGGCGGGGATACGCAGTATTTT,CASSLLEGGGDTQYF
once,TRBJ1-1,TRBV7-9,TRBD1,TGTGCCAGCACCTTCGGACAGGCGAACACTGAAGCTTTCTTT,CASTFGQANTEAFF
.,TRBJ1-1,TRBV5-1,.,TGCGCCAGCAACAGCGGACAGTTGAACACTGAAGCTTTCTTT,CASNSGQLNTEAFF
.,TRBJ1-5,TRBV19,TRBD1,TGTGCCAGTAGTAACGGGCGGACAGGCCATCAGCCCCAGCATTTT,CASSNGRTGHQPQHF
.,TRBJ1-2,TRBV10-1,.,TGCGCCAGCAGTGAGCAGGTTGATTATGGCTACACCTTC,CASSEQVDYGYTF
.,TRBJ1-1,TRBV29-1,.,TGCAGCGGAACCACGAAGCAGGGTAGCCTGAACACTGAAGCTTTCTTT,CSGTTKQGSLNTEAFF
few,TRBJ2-7,TRBV19,TRBD2,TGTGCCAGTAGTATTCGTGGGGAGGGGACCTACGAGCAGTACTTC,CASSIRGEGTYEQYF
once,TRBJ1-2,TRBV7-6,.,TGTGCCAGCAGCTTTGGAACACATTATGGCTACACCTTC,CASSFGTHYGYTF
few,TRBJ2-3,TRBV5-1,.,TGCGCCAGCAGCCCTACTGGTCCCGGGGATACGCAGTATTTT,CASSPTGPGDTQYF
.,TRBJ1-3,TRBV4-1,.,TGCGCCAGCAGCCAGAGGACACTTGGTGGAAACACCATATATTTT,CASSQRTLGGNTIYF
.,TRBJ2-3,TRBV10-2,.,TGCGCCAGCAAGGTGGGGGAGCCGGCAGGAGATACGCAGTATTTT,CASKVGEPAGDTQYF
.,TRBJ2-1,TRBV10-1,.,TGCGCCAGCAGTGACATTAAACGCAATGAGCAGTTCTTC,CASSDIKRNEQFF
.,TRBJ2-5,TRBV14,TRBD2,TGTGCCAGCAGCTCATACTCGGGACTAGCGGGAGTTGGGGAGACCCAGTACTTC,CASSSYSGLAGVGETQYF
.,TRBJ2-3,TRBV4-1,TRBD1,TGCGCCAGCAGCCATCTAGGACAGGGTCGGGGCACAGATACGCAGTATTTT,CASSHLGQGRGTDTQYF
.,TRBJ2-5,TRBV28,.,TGTGCCAGCAGTTATGGCAGGGTGGAGACCCAGTACTTC,CASSYGRVETQYF
.,TRBJ2-1,TRBV2,TRBD2,TGTGCCAGCAGCAAGGGACTAGCGGGATCTCGGAATGAGCAGTTCTTC,CASSKGLAGSRNEQFF
.,TRBJ1-4,TRBV6-1,TRBD1,TGTGCCAGCAGTAAACGGGACAGGGCTAATGAAAAACTGTTTTTT,CASSKRDRANEKLFF
.,TRBJ2-7,TRBV6-1,.,TGTGCCAGCAGCGCGGATAGCAGCTCCTACGAGCAGTACTTC,CASSADSSSYEQYF
.,TRBJ2-3,TRBV29-1,.,TGCAGCGTTGAGTTGCCGGGGACAGATACGCAGTATTTT,CSVELPGTDTQYF
.,TRBJ2-7,TRBV5-4,TRBD1,TGTGCCAGCAGCTCGCTGACAGGGTCAAGCTCCTACGAGCAGTACTTC,CASSSLTGSSSYEQYF
.,TRBJ1-1,TRBV30,.,TGTGCCTGGAGGCAGGTGAGCACTGAAGCTTTCTTT,CAWRQVSTEAFF
.,TRBJ1-2,TRBV5-1,TRBD1,TGCGCCAGCAGCCCGGGACAGGGAAGCTATGGCTACACCTTC,CASSPGQGSYGYTF
.,TRBJ1-2,TRBV15,.,TGTGCCACCAGCAGAGGGATCAGGGTCGCTAACTATGGCTACACCTTC,CATSRGIRVANYGYTF
once,TRBJ2-7,TRBV5-1,.,TGCGCCAGCAGCTTAACAGGCACCAGCTACGAGCAGTACTTC,CASSLTGTSYEQYF
.,TRBJ1-4,TRBV7-2,.,TGTGCCAGCAGCTTAGACCAGGCTCGGGTAACTAATGAAAAACTGTTTTTT,CASSLDQARVTNEKLFF
.,TRBJ1-1,TRBV7-9,TRBD1,TGTGCCAGCAGCTTAGTAGACAGGGGAGCTTTCTTT,CASSLVDRGAFF
few,TRBJ1-2,TRBV2,.,TGTGCCAGCAGGAGACGGGATCCCGAGGATGGCTACACCTTC,CASRRRDPEDGYTF
.,TRBJ2-7,TRBV6-1,.,TGTGCCAGCACCAGAACGGGGCTCGAGCAGTACTTC,CASTRTGLEQYF